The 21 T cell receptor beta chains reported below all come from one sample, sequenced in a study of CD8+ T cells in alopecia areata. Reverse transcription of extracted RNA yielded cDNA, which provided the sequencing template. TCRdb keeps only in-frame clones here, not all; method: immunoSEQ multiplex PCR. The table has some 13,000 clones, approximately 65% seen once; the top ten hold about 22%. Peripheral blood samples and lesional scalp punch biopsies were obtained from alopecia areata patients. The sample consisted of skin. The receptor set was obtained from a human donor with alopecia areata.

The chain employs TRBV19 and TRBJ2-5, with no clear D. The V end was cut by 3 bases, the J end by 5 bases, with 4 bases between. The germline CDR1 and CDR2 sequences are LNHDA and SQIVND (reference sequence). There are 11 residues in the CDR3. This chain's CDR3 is CASSIRETQYF. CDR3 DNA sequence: TGTGCCAGTAGTATCCGGGAGACCCAGTACTTC.

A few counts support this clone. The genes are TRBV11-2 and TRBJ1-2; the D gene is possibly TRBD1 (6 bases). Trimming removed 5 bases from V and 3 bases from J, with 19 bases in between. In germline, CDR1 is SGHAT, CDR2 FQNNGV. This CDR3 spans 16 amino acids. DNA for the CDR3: TGTGCCAGCAGCCCCACACCCCAGGGGTCGGACTATGGCTACACCTTC. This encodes CASSPTPQGSDYGYTF.

This CDR3 reads CASSLRVGSYNEQFF. CDR3 in DNA: TGCGCCAGCAGCTTGCGTGTAGGGTCCTACAATGAGCAGTTCTTC. The V and J genes are TRBV5-1 and TRBJ2-1; D not resolved. Trimming pared 1 base from V and 1 base from J, leaving 9 bases between. The CDR3 length is 15 residues. Germline V lookup: CDR1 SGHRS, CDR2 YFSETQ.

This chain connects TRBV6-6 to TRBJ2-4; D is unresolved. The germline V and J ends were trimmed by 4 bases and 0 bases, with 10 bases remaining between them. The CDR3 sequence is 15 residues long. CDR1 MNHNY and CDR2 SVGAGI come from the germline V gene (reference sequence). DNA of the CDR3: TGTGCCAGCAGTTCCCGACAAACAGCCAAAAACATTCAGTACTTC. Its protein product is CASSSRQTAKNIQYF.

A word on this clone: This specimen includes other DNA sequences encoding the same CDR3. The CDR3 protein is CASSLIRQETQYF. The DNA for the CDR3 is TGTGCCAGCAGCTTAATCAGGCAAGAGACCCAGTACTTC. The chain is built from TRBV7-3 and TRBJ2-5, with D unclear. Between the trimmed V and J ends, which lost 1 base and 2 bases, there was a span of 5 bases. The CDR3 covers 13 residues. Germline lookup yields CDR1 SGHTA and CDR2 FQGTGA.

CDR3 sequence reads: CATGGGSGVEQYF. CDR3 coding DNA: TGTGCCACCGGGGGCGGGAGCGGGGTCGAGCAGTACTTC. V usage is TRBV15 and J usage is TRBJ2-7; D is possibly TRBD2 (7 bases). The CDR3 contains 13 residues. Trimming stripped 8 bases from V and 6 bases from J, with 17 bases between. Germline lookup yields CDR1 LNHNV and CDR2 YYDKDF (reference sequence).

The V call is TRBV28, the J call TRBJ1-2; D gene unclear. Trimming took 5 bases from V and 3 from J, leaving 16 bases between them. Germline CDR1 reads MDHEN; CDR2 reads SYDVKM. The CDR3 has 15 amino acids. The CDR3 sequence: CASSKPGLGDYGYTF. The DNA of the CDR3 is TGTGCCAGCAGTAAACCGGGCCTCGGCGACTATGGCTACACCTTC.

The CDR3 bases are TGCAGCGTTGCGGATAACCGGGACTACACCTTC. Translation: CSVADNRDYTF. The V and J genes are TRBV29-1 and TRBJ1-2; unclear D gene. Trimming cost V 4 bases and J 10 bases, with 13 bases left between them. From germline, CDR1 is SQVTM and CDR2 ANQGSEA. The CDR3 has 11 amino acids.

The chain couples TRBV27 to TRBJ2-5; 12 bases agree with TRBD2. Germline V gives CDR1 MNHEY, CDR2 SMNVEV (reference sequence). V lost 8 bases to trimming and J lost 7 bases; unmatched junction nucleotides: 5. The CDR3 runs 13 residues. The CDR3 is CASRLAGAGTQYF. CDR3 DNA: TGTGCCAGCCGACTAGCGGGAGCCGGGACCCAGTACTTC.

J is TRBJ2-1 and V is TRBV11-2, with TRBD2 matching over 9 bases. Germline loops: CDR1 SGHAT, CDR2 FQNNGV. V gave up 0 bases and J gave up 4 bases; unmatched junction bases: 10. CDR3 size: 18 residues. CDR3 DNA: TGTGCCAGCAGCTTAGATCGATTGGTCACTAGCGGGTACAATGAGCAGTTCTTC. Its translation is CASSLDRLVTSGYNEQFF.

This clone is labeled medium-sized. CDR3 sequence reads: CASSRRSSGYLDTQYF. CDR3 DNA: TGTGCCAGCAGCCGGAGGTCTAGCGGTTATCTAGATACGCAGTATTTT. This chain links TRBV7-9 with TRBJ2-3, with 7 positions matching TRBD2. The CDR3 runs to 16 residues. Germline assignment: CDR1 SEHNR and CDR2 FQNEAQ (reference sequence). Losses at the gene ends were 5 bases for V and 5 bases for J; bases not matched to a gene: 13.

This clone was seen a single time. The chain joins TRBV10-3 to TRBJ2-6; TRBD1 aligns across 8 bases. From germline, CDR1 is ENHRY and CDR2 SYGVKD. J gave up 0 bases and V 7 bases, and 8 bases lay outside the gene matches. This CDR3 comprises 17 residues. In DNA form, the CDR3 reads TGTGCCATCAAGAAGGACAGGGCAAACTCTGGGGCCAACGTCCTGACTTTC. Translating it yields CAIKKDRANSGANVLTF.

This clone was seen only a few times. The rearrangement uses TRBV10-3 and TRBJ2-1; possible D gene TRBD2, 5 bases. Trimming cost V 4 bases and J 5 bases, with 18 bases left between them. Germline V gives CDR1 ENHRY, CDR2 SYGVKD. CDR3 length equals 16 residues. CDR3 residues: CAISGAFSRADNEQFF. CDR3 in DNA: TGTGCCATCAGTGGGGCTTTTTCGAGAGCGGACAATGAGCAGTTCTTC.

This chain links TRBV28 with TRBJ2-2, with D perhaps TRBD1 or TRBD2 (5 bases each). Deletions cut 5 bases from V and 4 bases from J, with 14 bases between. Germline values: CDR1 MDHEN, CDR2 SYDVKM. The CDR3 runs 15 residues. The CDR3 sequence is CASSRGDRSTGELFF. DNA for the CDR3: TGTGCCAGCAGTCGAGGGGATCGAAGCACCGGGGAGCTGTTTTTT.

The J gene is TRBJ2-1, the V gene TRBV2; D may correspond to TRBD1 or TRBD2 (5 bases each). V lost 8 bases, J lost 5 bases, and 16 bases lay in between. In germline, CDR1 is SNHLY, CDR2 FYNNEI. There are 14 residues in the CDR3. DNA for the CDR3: TGTGCCAGCGCTACCGGGACCAAAAACAATGAGCAGTTCTTC. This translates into CASATGTKNNEQFF.

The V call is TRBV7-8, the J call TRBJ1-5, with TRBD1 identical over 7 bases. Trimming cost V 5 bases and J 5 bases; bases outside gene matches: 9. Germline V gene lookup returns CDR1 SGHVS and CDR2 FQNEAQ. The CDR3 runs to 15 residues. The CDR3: CASSTGQAIYQPQHF. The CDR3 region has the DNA TGTGCCAGCAGCACCGGACAGGCCATTTATCAGCCCCAGCATTTT.

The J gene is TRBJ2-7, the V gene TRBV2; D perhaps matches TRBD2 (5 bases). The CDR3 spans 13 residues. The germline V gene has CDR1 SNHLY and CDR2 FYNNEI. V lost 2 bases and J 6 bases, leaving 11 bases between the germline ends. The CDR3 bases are TGTGCCAGCAGTGAAAACACTAGAGGCGAGCAGTACTTC. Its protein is CASSENTRGEQYF.

CDR3: CASSSGLAFRDTQYF. The CDR3 DNA follows: TGTGCCAGCAGTTCCGGACTAGCCTTCCGGGATACGCAGTATTTT. The rearrangement uses TRBV6-5 and TRBJ2-3, with 8 bases identical to TRBD2. Germline assignment: CDR1 MNHEY and CDR2 SVGAGI. CDR3 length: 15 residues. The V gene end was trimmed by 4 bases and the J gene end by 6 bases; junction bases not matched to a gene: 9.

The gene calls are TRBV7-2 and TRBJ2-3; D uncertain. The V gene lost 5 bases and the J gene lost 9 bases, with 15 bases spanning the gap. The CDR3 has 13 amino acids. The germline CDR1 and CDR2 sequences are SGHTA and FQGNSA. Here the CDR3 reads CASSLDPLGTQYF. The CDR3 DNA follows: TGTGCCAGCAGCCTGGACCCCCTTGGGACGCAGTATTTT.

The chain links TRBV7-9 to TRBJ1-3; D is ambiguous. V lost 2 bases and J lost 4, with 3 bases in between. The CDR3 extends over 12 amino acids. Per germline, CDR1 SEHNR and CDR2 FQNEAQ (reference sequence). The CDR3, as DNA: TGTGCCAGCAGCTTAACGGGAAACACCATATATTTT. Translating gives CASSLTGNTIYF.

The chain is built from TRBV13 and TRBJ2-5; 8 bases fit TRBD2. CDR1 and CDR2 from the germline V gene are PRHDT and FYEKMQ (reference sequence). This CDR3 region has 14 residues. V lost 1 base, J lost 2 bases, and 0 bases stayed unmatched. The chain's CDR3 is CASSLAGGQETQYF. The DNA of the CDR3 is TGTGCCAGCAGCTTAGCGGGAGGGCAAGAGACCCAGTACTTC.